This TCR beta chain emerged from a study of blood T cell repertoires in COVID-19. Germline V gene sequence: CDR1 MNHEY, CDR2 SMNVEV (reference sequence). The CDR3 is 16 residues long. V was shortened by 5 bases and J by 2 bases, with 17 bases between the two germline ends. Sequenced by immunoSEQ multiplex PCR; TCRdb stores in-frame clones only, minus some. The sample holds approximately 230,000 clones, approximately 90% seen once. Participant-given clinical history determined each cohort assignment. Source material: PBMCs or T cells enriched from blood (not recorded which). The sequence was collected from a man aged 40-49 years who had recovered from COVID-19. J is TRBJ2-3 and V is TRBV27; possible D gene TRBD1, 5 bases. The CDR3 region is CASSQYQGSVTDTQYF. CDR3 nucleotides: TGTGCCAGCAGTCAATACCAGGGTTCAGTCACAGATACGCAGTATTTT.